Below, 17 T cell receptor beta chains from the same sample are listed, as sequenced in a study of blood T cell repertoires in COVID-19 (dated by TCRdb to between 2020 and 2021). Preparation of the library involved the immunoSEQ multiplex PCR assay. TCRdb re-hosts the immuneACCESS table, in-frame sequences only. Its copies lack some clones; in the studies checked, an unresolved V gene accounts for under half of them, and the cause for the rest is not known. The sample table holds about 250,000 clones, of which more than 70% were seen once. Approximately 6% of the sample lies in the top ten. Material: peripheral blood. These receptors originate from a woman at least 80 years old with COVID-19, enrolled during active disease.

The V call is TRBV9, the J call TRBJ1-6; unclear D gene. Per the germline V gene, CDR1 is SGDLS and CDR2 is YYNGEE. Trimming pared 2 bases from V and 10 bases from J, leaving 25 bases between. This CDR3 spans 18 amino acids. CDR3 DNA: TGTGCCAGCAGCGTTGCACCCAACTACGGCGCCGGAGGATCACCCCTCCACTTT. It codes for CASSVAPNYGAGGSPLHF.

V is TRBV13 and J is TRBJ1-2, with 12 positions matching TRBD1. This CDR3 is built from 14 residues. V lost 5 bases to trimming and J lost 7 bases; unmatched junction nucleotides: 5. CDR1 and CDR2 (germline): PRHDT, FYEKMQ (reference sequence). As DNA, the CDR3 is TGTGCCAGCAGCCGGGGACAGGGGGCAGGTGGCTACACCTTC. Protein: CASSRGQGAGGYTF.

V usage is TRBV28 and J usage is TRBJ2-2; D possibly corresponds to TRBD1 (6 bases). The germline V and J ends were trimmed by 3 bases and 1 base, with 15 bases remaining between them. Germline loops: CDR1 MDHEN, CDR2 SYDVKM. CDR3 length: 17 amino acids. The CDR3 bases are TGTGCCAGCAGTTTCCCCACAGGGTCTAGGAACACCGGGGAGCTGTTTTTT. Protein product: CASSFPTGSRNTGELFF.

The V gene is TRBV27, the J gene TRBJ1-6; a weak D match, TRBD1 (5 bases). CDR1 and CDR2 (germline): MNHEY, SMNVEV (reference sequence). V was cut by 4 bases and J by 1 base, with 11 bases left in between. The CDR3 length is 16 residues. For the CDR3, the DNA is TGTGCCAGCAGTTACGGGGGAAGGTCCTATAATTCACCCCTCCACTTT. Amino acid sequence: CASSYGGRSYNSPLHF.

J is TRBJ1-3 and V is TRBV6-1; D gene ambiguous. Per the germline V gene, CDR1 is MNHNS and CDR2 is SASEGT. CDR3 length: 13 amino acids. V lost 0 bases and J lost 3, with 3 bases in between. CDR3 bases: TGTGCCAGCAGTGAAGCACATGGAAACACCATATATTTT. It specifies CASSEAHGNTIYF.

The chain has TRBV28 and TRBJ2-1; tentative D call: TRBD2 (5 bases). This CDR3 spans 15 amino acids. The germline CDR1 and CDR2 sequences are MDHEN and SYDVKM. Between the trimmed V and J ends, which lost 5 bases and 7 bases, there was a span of 18 bases. The CDR3 loop reads CASSGARGKGNEQFF. CDR3 DNA sequence: TGTGCCAGCAGTGGCGCCCGAGGGAAAGGGAATGAGCAGTTCTTC. Full variable domain (rest looked up from reference TRBV28 and TRBJ2-1): DVKVTQSSRYLVKRTGEKVFLECVQDMDHENMFWYRQDPGLGLRLIYFSYDVKMKEKGDIPEGYSVSREKKERFSLILESASTNQTSMYLCASSGARGKGNEQFFGPGTRLTVL.

This rearrangement joins TRBV3-1 (or the pseudogene TRBV3-2) to TRBJ2-1; 9 nucleotides agree with TRBD2. Germline values: CDR1 LGHDT, CDR2 YNNKEL (reference sequence). V trimming: 3 bases; J trimming: 4 bases; junction bases outside the gene matches: 1. The CDR3 spans 14 residues. Here the CDR3 DNA reads TGTGCCAGCAGCCAGCTAGCGGGGTACAATGAGCAGTTCTTC. It translates to CASSQLAGYNEQFF.

The V gene is TRBV9, the J gene TRBJ2-1; the match to TRBD2 covers 10 bases. Germline V gene data show CDR1 as SGDLS and CDR2 as YYNGEE. The CDR3 totals 16 residues. V lost 0 bases and J lost 3; bases outside the gene matches: 3. As DNA, the CDR3 is TGTGCCAGCAGCGTAGGCCCTAGCGGGGGCTACAATGAGCAGTTCTTC. Protein: CASSVGPSGGYNEQFF.

This chain links TRBV5-4 with TRBJ2-1; D is possibly TRBD2 (6 bases). The CDR3 is 15 residues long. The V gene lost 6 bases and the J gene lost 4 bases, with 17 bases spanning the gap. CDR1 is SGHNT, CDR2 YYREEE, per germline (reference sequence). CDR3 loop: CASTGGAGHYNEQFF. The CDR3 region has the DNA TGTGCCAGCACCGGCGGGGCAGGCCATTACAATGAGCAGTTCTTC. The full variable domain, in which reference TRBV5-4 and TRBJ2-1 provide the parts outside the CDR3, is ETGVTQSPTHLIKTRGQQVTLRCSSQSGHNTVSWYQQALGQGPQFIFQYYREEENGRGNFPPRFSGLQFPNYSSELNVNALELDDSALYLCASTGGAGHYNEQFFGPGTRLTVL.

The chain joins TRBV5-1 to TRBJ2-3, with TRBD1 matching over 7 bases. Germline V lookup: CDR1 SGHRS, CDR2 YFSETQ. This CDR3 is built from 14 residues. The J segment lost 2 bases and the V segment lost 4 bases, leaving 4 bases of the junction unmatched. The CDR3 region has the DNA TGCGCCAGCAGCCTCGGGACAGTCACAGATACGCAGTATTTT. Residues: CASSLGTVTDTQYF.

J is TRBJ1-1 and V is TRBV5-6; perhaps TRBD1 as D (5 bases). V was pared by 7 bases and J by 6 bases, with 19 bases between. Per the germline V gene, CDR1 is SGHDT and CDR2 is YYEEEE. This CDR3 region has 14 residues. The CDR3 here is CASFLAGGLPEAFF. CDR3 coding DNA: TGTGCCAGCTTTCTTGCGGGGGGACTACCTGAAGCTTTCTTT.

V usage is TRBV12-3 or TRBV12-4 and J usage is TRBJ1-5; maybe TRBD1 (5 bases). The ends were cut back, 3 bases at V and 7 bases at J, with 10 bases in the middle. The CDR3 spans 13 residues. CDR3 in amino acids: CASSFGASQPQHF. The CDR3 coding sequence is TGTGCCAGCAGTTTTGGGGCCTCCCAGCCCCAGCATTTT.

This chain connects TRBV27 to TRBJ2-7; 8 bases are a match to TRBD1. With V trimmed by 6 bases and J by 0 bases, 7 bases remained unmatched. The germline CDR1 and CDR2 sequences are MNHEY and SMNVEV (reference sequence). This CDR3 is built from 15 residues. As DNA, the CDR3 is TGTGCCAGCAGCACAACAGGGGGGCCCTCCTACGAGCAGTACTTC. It yields the protein CASSTTGGPSYEQYF.

The chain is built from TRBV28 and TRBJ2-7; D call uncertain. The CDR3 is made up of 15 amino acids. Germline values: CDR1 MDHEN, CDR2 SYDVKM. Trimming left V 3 bases short and J 0 bases short, with 12 bases between. The CDR3 DNA reads TGTGCCAGCAGTTTCGGCAGGCAAAGCTCCTACGAGCAGTACGTC. It yields the protein CASSFGRQSSYEQYV.

This chain connects TRBV7-8 to TRBJ1-6, with TRBD1 matching 7 bases. The CDR3 spans 14 residues. The germline CDR1 and CDR2 sequences are SGHVS and FQNEAQ. The V gene end was trimmed by 4 bases and the J gene end by 8 bases; junction bases not matched to a gene: 5. The CDR3 is CASSSGDSYSPLHF. The CDR3, as DNA: TGTGCCAGCAGCTCCGGGGACAGCTATTCACCCCTCCACTTT.

The rearrangement uses TRBV7-3 and TRBJ2-2, with D possibly being TRBD1 (6 bases). The V end was cut by 9 bases, the J end by 0 bases, with 8 bases between. In germline, CDR1 is SGHTA, CDR2 FQGTGA. The CDR3 spans 13 residues. The CDR3 region is CASRTANTGELFF. CDR3 DNA: TGTGCCAGTCGGACAGCGAACACCGGGGAGCTGTTTTTT.

This clone was seen a few times. The genes are TRBV27 and TRBJ2-1; 8 bases align to TRBD1. Germline V gene lookup returns CDR1 MNHEY and CDR2 SMNVEV (reference sequence). The CDR3 consists of 15 residues. The junction had 10 bases not matched to a gene; V was cut back by 6 bases and J by 6 bases. The CDR3, as DNA: TGTGCCAGCAGGGGGGACAGGAAACCTGGCAATGAGCAGTTCTTC. This encodes CASRGDRKPGNEQFF.